The TCR beta chain described here comes from a study of cytomegalovirus exposure and HLA in healthy donors. The CDR3 spans 14 residues. V lost 8 bases and J lost 7; bases outside the gene matches: 16. The germline CDR1 and CDR2 sequences are SQVTM and ANQGSEA. A multiplex PCR was run with 60 Vbeta primers and 13 Jbeta primers. Data came from immunoSEQ multiplex PCR; TCRdb stores just in-frame clones and leaves some out. The repertoire holds some 90,000 clones, with approximately 80% as singletons. V is TRBV29-1 and J is TRBJ1-2; 7 bases agree with TRBD1. This TCR was sampled from a young man in good health and CMV-seropositive. Sequencing used PBMCs. The DNA for the CDR3 is TGCAGCTCCTGGGTGGGGACAGTTAACGCTGGCTACACCTTC. Protein sequence: CSSWVGTVNAGYTF.